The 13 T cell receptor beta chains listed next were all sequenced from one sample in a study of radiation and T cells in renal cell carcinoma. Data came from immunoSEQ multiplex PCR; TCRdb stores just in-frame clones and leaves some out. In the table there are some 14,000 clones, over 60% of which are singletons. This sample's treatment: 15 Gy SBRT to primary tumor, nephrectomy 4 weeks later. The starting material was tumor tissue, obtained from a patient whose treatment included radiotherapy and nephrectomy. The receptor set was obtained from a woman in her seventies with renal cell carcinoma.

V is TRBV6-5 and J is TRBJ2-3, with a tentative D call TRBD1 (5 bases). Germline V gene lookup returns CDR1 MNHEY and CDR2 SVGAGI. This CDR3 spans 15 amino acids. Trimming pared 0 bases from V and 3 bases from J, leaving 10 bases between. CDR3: CASSYSRGRTDTQYF. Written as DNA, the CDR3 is TGTGCCAGCAGTTACTCTAGGGGAAGGACAGATACGCAGTATTTT.

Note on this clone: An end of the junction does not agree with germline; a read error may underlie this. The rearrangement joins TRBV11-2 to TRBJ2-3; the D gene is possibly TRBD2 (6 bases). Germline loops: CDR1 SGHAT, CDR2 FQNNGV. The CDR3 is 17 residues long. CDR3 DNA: TGCGCCAGCAGCCAAGATCGGCTAGCGTACCGCACAGATACGCAGTATTTT. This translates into CASSQDRLAYRTDTQYF.

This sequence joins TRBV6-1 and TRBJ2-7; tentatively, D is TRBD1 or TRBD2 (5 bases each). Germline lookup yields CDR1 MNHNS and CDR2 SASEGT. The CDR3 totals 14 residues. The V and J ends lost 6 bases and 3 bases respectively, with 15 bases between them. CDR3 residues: CASRREGRDYEQYF. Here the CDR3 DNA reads TGTGCCAGCAGACGAGAGGGGCGAGACTACGAGCAGTACTTC.

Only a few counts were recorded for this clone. CDR3 DNA sequence: TGTGCCAGCAGTGACAGGGTTGGCACTGAAGCTTTCTTT. Its protein is CASSDRVGTEAFF. This rearrangement joins TRBV6-5 to TRBJ1-1; 7 positions agree with TRBD1. Germline V gives CDR1 MNHEY, CDR2 SVGAGI. The V gene end was trimmed by 5 bases and the J gene end by 4 bases; junction bases not matched to a gene: 4. The CDR3 is 13 amino acids.

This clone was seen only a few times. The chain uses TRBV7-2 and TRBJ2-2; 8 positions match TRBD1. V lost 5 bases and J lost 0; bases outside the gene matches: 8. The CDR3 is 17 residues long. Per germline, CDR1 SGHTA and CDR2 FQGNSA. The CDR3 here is CASSLIGQGTNTGELFF. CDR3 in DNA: TGTGCCAGCAGCCTGATTGGACAGGGTACGAACACCGGGGAGCTGTTTTTT.

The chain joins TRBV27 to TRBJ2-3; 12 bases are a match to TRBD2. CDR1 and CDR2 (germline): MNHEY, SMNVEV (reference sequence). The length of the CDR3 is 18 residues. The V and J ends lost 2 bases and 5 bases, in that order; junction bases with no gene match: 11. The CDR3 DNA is TGTGCCAGCAGTTTAAAGGCTAGCGGGAGGGCCTGGCAAGATACGCAGTATTTT. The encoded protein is CASSLKASGRAWQDTQYF.

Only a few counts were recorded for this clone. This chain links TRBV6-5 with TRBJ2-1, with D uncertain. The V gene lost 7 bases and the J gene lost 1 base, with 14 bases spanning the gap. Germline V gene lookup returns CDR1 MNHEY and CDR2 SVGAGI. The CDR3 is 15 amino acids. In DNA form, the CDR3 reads TGTGCCAGCAAAAGAGGTAGCCGGTCCTACAATGAGCAGTTCTTC. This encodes CASKRGSRSYNEQFF.

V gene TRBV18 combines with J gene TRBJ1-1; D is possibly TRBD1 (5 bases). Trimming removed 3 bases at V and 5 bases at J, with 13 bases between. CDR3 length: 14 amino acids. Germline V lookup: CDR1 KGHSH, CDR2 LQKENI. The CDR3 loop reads CASSPGEGTTEAFF. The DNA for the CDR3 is TGTGCCAGCTCACCTGGGGAGGGGACGACTGAAGCTTTCTTT.

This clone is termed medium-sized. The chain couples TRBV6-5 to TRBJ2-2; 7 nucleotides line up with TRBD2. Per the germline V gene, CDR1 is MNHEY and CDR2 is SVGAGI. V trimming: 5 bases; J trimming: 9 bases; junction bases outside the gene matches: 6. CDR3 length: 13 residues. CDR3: CASSTRGGRELFF. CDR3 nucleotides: TGTGCCAGCAGTACAAGGGGAGGGCGGGAGCTGTTTTTT.

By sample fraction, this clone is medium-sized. The CDR3 protein is CASSATPGQAGDTIYF. In DNA form, the CDR3 reads TGCGCCAGCAGCGCGACACCGGGACAGGCGGGGGACACCATATATTTT. The chain recombines TRBV4-1 with TRBJ1-3, with 8 positions matching TRBD1. The CDR3 has 16 residues. After removal of 5 bases from V and 8 bases from J, the junction contained 14 bases not matched to a gene. Germline values: CDR1 MGHRA, CDR2 YSYEKL.

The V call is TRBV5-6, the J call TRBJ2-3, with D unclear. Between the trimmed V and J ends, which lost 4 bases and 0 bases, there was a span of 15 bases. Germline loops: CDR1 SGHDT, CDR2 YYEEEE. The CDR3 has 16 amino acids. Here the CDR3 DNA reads TGTGCCAGCAGCGGGCAATGGCGGTTTAGCACAGATACGCAGTATTTT. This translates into CASSGQWRFSTDTQYF. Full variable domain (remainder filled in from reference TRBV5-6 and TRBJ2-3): DAGVTQSPTHLIKTRGQQVTLRCSPKSGHDTVSWYQQALGQGPQFIFQYYEEEERQRGNFPDRFSGHQFPNYSSELNVNALLLGDSALYLCASSGQWRFSTDTQYFGPGTRLTVL.

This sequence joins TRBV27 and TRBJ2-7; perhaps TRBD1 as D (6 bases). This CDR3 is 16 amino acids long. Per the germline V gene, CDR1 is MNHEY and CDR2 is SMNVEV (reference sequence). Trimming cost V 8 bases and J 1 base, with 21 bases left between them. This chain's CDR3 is CASAPLGAQVSYEQYF. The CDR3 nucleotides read TGTGCCAGCGCCCCACTGGGGGCGCAAGTTTCCTACGAGCAGTACTTC.

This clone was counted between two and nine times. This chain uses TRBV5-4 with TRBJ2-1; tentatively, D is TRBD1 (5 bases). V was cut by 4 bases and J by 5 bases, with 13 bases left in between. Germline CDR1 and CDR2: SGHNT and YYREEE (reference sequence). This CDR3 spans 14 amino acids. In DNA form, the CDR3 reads TGTGCCAGCAGCCCACCCGCAGGGAACAATGAGCAGTTCTTC. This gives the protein CASSPPAGNNEQFF.